The 32 T cell receptor beta chains in this list originate from one sample, sequenced in a study of T cells in Graves' hyperthyroidism and ophthalmopathy (dated 2019 in TCRdb). The method behind the library was multiplex PCR. Sequenced using an Illumina HiSeq 2000. The TCR beta CDR3 regions were amplified from the RNA transcripts. A first-round RT-PCR of the TCR CDR3 used the HTBI primer set with the Qiagen OneStep RT-PCR kit. TCRdb reprocessed the public reads (quality trimming at Q25 with fastp, clone calling with MiXCR) and kept in-frame beta chains. CDR3 protein duplicates are merged, each entry listing the most common genes and DNA. This sample holds about 400,000 distinct CDR3 sequences; 12% to 15% were observed only once. In total, the top ten clones hold 5% to 6.5% of the sample. The sample comprised blood. These receptors were taken from a woman aged 18-30 years with Graves' hyperthyroidism.

This clonotype occurred a few times. The CDR3 protein is CASSALLAGARNIQYF. CDR3 nucleotide sequence: TGTGCCAGCAGTGCTTTACTAGCGGGAGCTAGGAACATTCAGTACTTC. The chain combines TRBV6-1 with TRBJ2-4; TRBD2 matches 11 bases. The length of the CDR3 is 16 residues. The trim removed 4 bases at V and 7 bases at J, leaving 9 bases unmatched. Germline CDR1 and CDR2: MNHNS and SASEGT.

The chain carries TRBV7-9 and TRBJ2-1, with D perhaps matching TRBD1 or TRBD2 (6 bases each). Looked up from germline, CDR1 is SEHNR and CDR2 is FQNEAQ (reference sequence). The V gene lost 2 bases and the J gene lost 8 bases, with 16 bases spanning the gap. CDR3 size: 15 residues. The CDR3 bases are TGTGCCAGCAGCTTAAGGGGGACGGGGGCTGATGAGCAGTTCTTC. It translates to CASSLRGTGADEQFF.

This clonotype appeared many times. This chain joins TRBV28 and TRBJ2-7; maybe TRBD2 (5 bases). From germline, CDR1 is MDHEN and CDR2 SYDVKM. The CDR3 contains 14 residues. Trimming took 3 bases from V and 3 from J, leaving 12 bases between them. CDR3 loop: CASSFNRGRYEQYF. The CDR3 nucleotides are TGTGCCAGCAGTTTTAACCGGGGTCGCTACGAGCAGTACTTC.

There are many counts of this clonotype. This chain joins TRBV28 and TRBJ1-2, with D perhaps matching TRBD1 (6 bases). Germline CDR1 is MDHEN and CDR2 is SYDVKM. This CDR3 has 13 residues. V was cut by 6 bases and J by 8 bases, with 16 bases left in between. Written as DNA, the CDR3 is TGTGCCAGCAGGGGGGCTACGGCGGGGGGCTACACCTTC. Translation gives CASRGATAGGYTF.

This clonotype has ten or more counts. The chain employs TRBV6-2 or TRBV6-3 and TRBJ2-3, with D possibly matching TRBD2 (6 bases). The germline V gene encodes CDR1 MNHEY and CDR2 SVGEGT. The CDR3 covers 15 residues. Trimming removed 4 bases from V and 1 base from J, with 12 bases in between. Written as DNA, the CDR3 is TGTGCCAGCAGTTCCCCCGGACTACGCACAGATACGCAGTATTTT. Protein sequence: CASSSPGLRTDTQYF.

The chain combines TRBV6-1 with TRBJ2-5; D is possibly TRBD2 (5 bases). This CDR3 is 17 amino acids long. The V and J ends lost 4 bases and 0 bases respectively, with 18 bases between them. Per germline, CDR1 MNHNS and CDR2 SASEGT. In nucleotides, the CDR3 is TGTGCCAGCAGTGGGGAGCTGGGTGTGGCGTACCAAGAGACCCAGTACTTC. It is translated as CASSGELGVAYQETQYF.

A remark on this clonotype: This may be a read error: a much more frequent sequence differs by one nucleotide. The chain uses TRBV4-1 and TRBJ1-1; possibly TRBD1 for D (6 bases). This CDR3 has 15 residues. Germline CDR1 is MGHRA and CDR2 is YSYEKL. With 2 bases removed from V and 2 bases from J, the gap between germline ends came to 12 bases. The CDR3 loop reads CASSQRRQDNTEAFF. The CDR3 DNA follows: TGCGCCAGCAGCCAACGCAGACAGGATAACACTGAAGCTTTCTTT.

This clonotype was counted a few times. This chain uses TRBV7-3 with TRBJ2-4; 12 bases map to TRBD2. The CDR3 runs to 19 residues. From germline, CDR1 is SGHTA and CDR2 FQGTGA. Losses at the gene ends were 10 bases for V and 7 bases for J; bases not matched to a gene: 23. The CDR3 DNA sequence: TGTGCCATCCTCGGGGAGAGGGGGCCTAGCGGGAGGGGCGGGAACATTCAGTACTTC. Translated: CAILGERGPSGRGGNIQYF. Drawing the rest from reference TRBV7-3 and TRBJ2-4, the complete variable domain is GAGVSQTPSNKVTEKGKYVELRCDPISGHTALYWYRQSLGQGPEFLIYFQGTGAADDSGLPNDRFFAVRPEGSVSTLKIQRTERGDSAVYLCAILGERGPSGRGGNIQYFGAGTRLSVL.

This clonotype was counted many times. The chain combines TRBV30 with TRBJ1-3; the D is unclear. In germline, CDR1 is GTSNPN, CDR2 SVGIG (reference sequence). This CDR3 spans 16 amino acids. The ends were cut back, 1 base at V and 0 bases at J, with 13 bases in the middle. The CDR3 DNA follows: TGTGCCTGGAGTGGCCCTAGGCAGACCTCTGGAAACACCATATATTTT. Translating gives CAWSGPRQTSGNTIYF.

This clonotype appeared a few times. The chain recombines TRBV4-3 with TRBJ1-4; TRBD1 might be the D (6 bases). The CDR3 runs to 15 residues. V lost 4 bases and J 12 bases, leaving 21 bases between the germline ends. CDR1 and CDR2 from the germline V gene are LGHNA and YSLEER. The CDR3 DNA sequence: TGCGCCAGCAGCCCAACCGCGCCGGTGGGGGCGGAACTGTTTTTT. Protein product: CASSPTAPVGAELFF.

A few counts support this clonotype. This chain links TRBV6-1 with TRBJ1-5; no firm D call. This CDR3 has 15 amino acids. With 2 bases removed from V and 2 bases from J, the gap between germline ends came to 10 bases. Germline loops: CDR1 MNHNS, CDR2 SASEGT. The CDR3 loop is CASSELGPGNQPQHF. CDR3 nucleotides: TGTGCCAGCAGTGAATTGGGTCCGGGCAATCAGCCCCAGCATTTT.

The sample holds a few counts of this clonotype. The chain employs TRBV29-1 and TRBJ2-7, with 14 nucleotides matching TRBD2. CDR3 length equals 13 residues. Trimming removed 5 bases from V and 6 bases from J; junction bases left unmatched: 3. Germline V gene lookup returns CDR1 SQVTM and CDR2 ANQGSEA. The CDR3 region is CSVRTSGRLEQYF. Here the CDR3 DNA reads TGCAGCGTTCGGACTAGCGGGAGGCTCGAGCAGTACTTC.

The chain employs TRBV19 and TRBJ2-1, with 8 bases lining up with TRBD2. CDR3 size: 13 residues. With V trimmed by 7 bases and J by 7 bases, 6 bases remained unmatched. Germline-derived CDR1 and CDR2 are LNHDA and SQIVND (reference sequence). CDR3 residues: CASNPGGRNEQFF. Here the CDR3 DNA reads TGTGCCAGTAACCCAGGCGGGAGGAATGAGCAGTTCTTC.

This clonotype has just a few counts. A single base separates this from a much larger clone, so it may be a read error. V and J are TRBV28 and TRBJ1-2; a possible D gene is TRBD1 (6 bases). The V gene's germline CDR1 is MDHEN and CDR2 SYDVKM. The CDR3 is 13 residues long. CDR3 nucleotides: TGTGCCAGCAGACCGACGACAGGTTTTGGCTGCACCTTC. Its protein product is CASRPTTGFGCTF.

A few counts support this clonotype. The chain recombines TRBV5-1 with TRBJ2-3; 9 bases map to TRBD1. The CDR3 has 15 amino acids. The germline V gene has CDR1 SGHRS and CDR2 YFSETQ. Trimming at V came to 8 bases and at J to 5 bases, leaving 12 bases not matched to a gene. The CDR3 DNA reads TGCGCCAGTGGACCGGGACAGGGAGTGATAGATACGCAGTATTTT. Its protein product is CASGPGQGVIDTQYF.

This clonotype was detected many times. V is TRBV20-1 and J is TRBJ2-5, with D unresolved. Trimming cost V 3 bases and J 3 bases, with 14 bases left between them. The CDR3 loop spans 14 amino acids. The germline gives CDR1 DFQATT, CDR2 SNEGSKA (reference sequence). The CDR3 region has the DNA TGCAGTGCTAGTTCCGGACGGATAAAAGAGACCCAGTACTTC. Protein: CSASSGRIKETQYF.

This clonotype was counted between two and nine times. The chain carries TRBV4-1 and TRBJ1-1; D possibly corresponds to TRBD1 (5 bases). Germline assignment: CDR1 MGHRA and CDR2 YSYEKL. V was clipped by 0 bases and J by 9 bases, with 17 bases between them. This CDR3 has 15 residues. DNA for the CDR3: TGCGCCAGCAGCCAAGATAACGGGGCCCGGCCCCAAGCTTTCTTT. Protein: CASSQDNGARPQAFF.

CDR3 in amino acids: CASRMGPGATEAFF. The CDR3, as DNA: TGCGCCAGCAGAATGGGCCCCGGGGCCACTGAAGCTTTCTTT. The chain combines TRBV10-1 with TRBJ1-1; tentatively, D is TRBD1 (5 bases). Per germline, CDR1 WNHNN and CDR2 SYGVQD (reference sequence). The V gene lost 6 bases and the J gene lost 4 bases, with 15 bases spanning the gap. This CDR3 region has 14 residues.

This clonotype was seen ten or more times. The CDR3 DNA is TGCAGTGCCGCCCCCGGGGGTACGCAGTATTTT. Protein sequence: CSAAPGGTQYF. The chain joins TRBV20-1 to TRBJ2-3; TRBD2 might be the D (6 bases). Germline V CDR1 and CDR2: DFQATT, SNEGSKA (reference sequence). This CDR3 is 11 amino acids long. The V end lost 6 bases, the J end lost 8 bases, and 12 bases lay between the germline ends.

This clonotype turned up a few times. The chain is built from TRBV24-1 and TRBJ2-2, with 7 bases that match TRBD1. The CDR3 covers 16 residues. V shed 3 bases and J 4 bases; nucleotides not matched to a gene: 7. Germline V gene data show CDR1 as KGHDR and CDR2 as SFDVKD. DNA of the CDR3: TGTGCCACCAGTGATAGAAAACAGGGGTTCACCGGGGAGCTGTTTTTT. Translated: CATSDRKQGFTGELFF.

CDR3: CASSEGQGEQFF. In nucleotides, the CDR3 is TGTGCCAGCAGCGAGGGACAGGGAGAGCAGTTCTTC. The rearrangement links TRBV5-4 to TRBJ2-1; 9 bases map to TRBD1. The J segment lost 10 bases and the V segment lost 4 bases, leaving 3 bases of the junction unmatched. Germline assignment: CDR1 SGHNT and CDR2 YYREEE (reference sequence). This CDR3 has 12 residues.

As regards this clonotype: Possible read error: a much larger clone is one base away. The rearrangement joins TRBV12-3 or TRBV12-4 to TRBJ2-7; 11 nucleotides line up with TRBD1. The CDR3 length is 16 residues. With 5 bases clipped from V and 5 bases from J, the junction kept 11 bases outside the gene matches. The CDR3 loop reads CASSGGQGGGTHEQYF. In DNA, the CDR3 is TGTGCCAGCAGTGGGGGACAGGGGGGCGGGACCCACGAGCAGTACTTC.

The chain couples TRBV2 to TRBJ2-2; TRBD2 aligns across 11 bases. Germline V gene lookup returns CDR1 SNHLY and CDR2 FYNNEI. V trimming: 5 bases; J trimming: 4 bases; junction bases outside the gene matches: 3. The CDR3 extends over 15 amino acids. CDR3 in amino acids: CASSILAGGTGELFF. As DNA, the CDR3 is TGTGCCAGCAGTATTCTAGCGGGAGGCACCGGGGAGCTGTTTTTT.

This clonotype has ten or more counts. J is TRBJ1-1 and V is TRBV6-2 or TRBV6-3, with D unresolved. Per the germline V gene, CDR1 is MNHEY and CDR2 is SVGEGT. This CDR3 contains 17 residues. Trimming left V 0 bases short and J 0 bases short, with 14 bases between. CDR3 nucleotide sequence: TGTGCCAGCAGTTACTCCGGGAGATCCCTTTTGAACACTGAAGCTTTCTTT. Translation: CASSYSGRSLLNTEAFF.

This clonotype was seen more than once but under ten times. V gene TRBV3-1 combines with J gene TRBJ2-7; D not resolved. V lost 1 base and J 3 bases, leaving 10 bases between the germline ends. The V gene's germline CDR1 is LGHDT and CDR2 YNNKEL (reference sequence). The CDR3 runs 14 residues. The CDR3 coding sequence is TGTGCCAGCAGCCAAGGGGCTTCACACTACGAGCAGTACTTC. Translated, it gives CASSQGASHYEQYF.

CDR3 DNA: TGTGCCAGCACAACCTTCAAGGCGGCTGGACCCCTCCACTTT. Its protein product is CASTTFKAAGPLHF. This chain connects TRBV6-1 to TRBJ1-6; D is ambiguous. The CDR3 totals 14 residues. Germline V CDR1 and CDR2: MNHNS, SASEGT. Trimming pared 7 bases from V and 12 bases from J, leaving 19 bases between.

This clonotype was picked up many times. The gene calls are TRBV12-3 or TRBV12-4 and TRBJ1-2; perhaps TRBD1 as D (6 bases). Trimming shortened V by 2 bases and J by 8 bases, and 12 bases separated the two germline ends. The CDR3 is 13 amino acids. CDR3 coding DNA: TGTGCCAGCAGTTTAATAGCAGGGGAAGGCTACACCTTC. Amino acids: CASSLIAGEGYTF.

This clonotype was found many times. V usage is TRBV11-2 and J usage is TRBJ2-7, with TRBD2 identical over 9 bases. Germline V gene sequence: CDR1 SGHAT, CDR2 FQNNGV. The CDR3 consists of 14 residues. Trimming removed 0 bases from V and 6 bases from J; junction bases left unmatched: 3. The DNA of the CDR3 is TGTGCCAGCAGCTTAGATAGCGGGAGTTTCGAGCAGTACTTC. Protein sequence: CASSLDSGSFEQYF. Full variable domain (remainder filled in from reference TRBV11-2 and TRBJ2-7): EAGVAQSPRYKIIEKRQSVAFWCNPISGHATLYWYQQILGQGPKLLIQFQNNGVVDDSQLPKDRFSAERLKGVDSTLKIQPAKLEDSAVYLCASSLDSGSFEQYFGPGTRLTVT.

This clonotype was observed a handful of times. The V call is TRBV6-5, the J call TRBJ1-1; D not certain. The CDR3 has 13 amino acids. Germline values: CDR1 MNHEY, CDR2 SVGAGI. V was pared by 2 bases and J by 4 bases, with 8 bases between. The CDR3 region is CASSYNFATEAFF. DNA for the CDR3: TGTGCCAGCAGTTACAACTTTGCCACTGAAGCTTTCTTT.

In its sample, this clonotype was seen a few times. In this CDR3 the conserved last residue, phenylalanine or tryptophan, is missing, so a read error is likely. DNA for the CDR3: TGTGCCAGCAGACCACGGGGCTCTGAAGCTTTCCTT. Residues: CASRPRGSEAFL. The V call is TRBV28, the J call TRBJ1-1, with a tentative D call TRBD1 (5 bases). CDR1 and CDR2 from the germline V gene are MDHEN and SYDVKM. The V gene lost 6 bases and the J gene lost 6 bases, with 11 bases spanning the gap. The CDR3 has 12 amino acids.

This clonotype appeared a single time. The chain combines TRBV12-5 with TRBJ2-6; TRBD1 agrees at 8 bases. Germline trimming cut 4 bases from V and 1 base from J; bases unmatched to any gene: 6. The length of the CDR3 is 17 residues. CDR1 is LGHNT, CDR2 FRNRAP, per germline. The CDR3 loop is CASGYGTGVSGANVLTF. CDR3 in DNA: TGTGCTAGTGGTTACGGGACAGGTGTATCTGGGGCCAACGTCCTGACTTTC.

V gene TRBV6-2 or TRBV6-3 combines with J gene TRBJ2-4; the match to TRBD2 covers 8 bases. The length of the CDR3 is 15 residues. The V gene end was trimmed by 5 bases and the J gene end by 2 bases; junction bases not matched to a gene: 5. The germline CDR1 and CDR2 sequences are MNHEY and SVGEGT. In nucleotides, the CDR3 is TGTGCCAGCAGTCCCAGCGGGGGCCCCAAAAACATTCAGTACTTC. Protein product: CASSPSGGPKNIQYF.